This TCR beta chain was captured in a study of neurological immune-mediated disorders. The cDNA was synthesized by means of template-switch 5'RACE, which was carried out with 10-nucleotide random UMIs. A single record per CDR3 protein comes from TCRdb applying MiXCR to the 5' RACE reads. The data hold 55,000 to 75,000 distinct CDR3 sequences, with approximately 5.2% observed a single time. This CDR3 is 18 amino acids long. V was clipped by 6 bases and J by 0 bases; unmatched bases: 17. Germline-derived CDR1 and CDR2 are SGHRS and YFSETQ. The starting material, 2 million PBMCs stored at -80 C, gave rise to the unsorted libraries. Concerning this clonotype itself: What it binds is not known.

Study results and caveats: The greatest TCR clonal expansion appeared in HTLV-1-associated myelopathy and the smallest, falling below healthy controls, in multiple sclerosis. Subjects shared no identical expanded-clone CDR3 amino acid sequences, suggesting private TCR-beta repertoires in all groups.

The chain recombines TRBV5-1 with TRBJ2-7; TRBD2 agrees at 8 bases. This TCR derives from a woman younger than 45 with multiple sclerosis. Sequences were obtained from PBMCs. Written as DNA, the CDR3 is TGCGCCAGCAACCGAAACTCACCCGGGACTAGAGTCTCCTACGAGCAGTACTTC. Encoded protein: CASNRNSPGTRVSYEQYF.